One and the same sample provided the 18 T cell receptor beta chains below, sequenced in a study of beta chain features in type 1 diabetes. Of the isolated RNA, all was reverse transcribed, and so the sequenced material was expressed TCRB transcripts. Measured with immunoSEQ multiplex PCR; TCRdb has only the in-frame clones, and not every one. The sample holds some 250,000 clones, 25% to 35% seen once. Sequencing input: central memory CD4+ T cells from blood. These receptors all come from a man aged 30 to 45 in good health.

There are a few counts of this clone. The chain couples TRBV7-2 to TRBJ2-5, with 8 bases that match TRBD2. The ends lost 5 bases at V and 4 bases at J; junction bases unmatched: 6. CDR1 and CDR2 (germline): SGHTA, FQGNSA. The CDR3 consists of 14 residues. CDR3 DNA sequence: TGTGCCAGCAGCAAGGGGACTAGTGGAGAGACCCAGTACTTC. As protein: CASSKGTSGETQYF.

This chain uses TRBV11-2 with TRBJ2-7, with 9 bases that match TRBD1. The CDR3 has 15 residues. The germline V gene has CDR1 SGHAT and CDR2 FQNNGV. V shed 6 bases, J shed 4 bases, and the junction held 10 bases outside the gene matches. The CDR3 here is CASSTYRGQMYEQYF. The CDR3 region has the DNA TGTGCCAGCAGTACTTACAGGGGGCAAATGTACGAGCAGTACTTC.

This clone was observed a single time. The gene calls are TRBV6-4 and TRBJ2-7; 10 bases agree with TRBD2. Germline V gene lookup returns CDR1 MRHNA and CDR2 SNTAGT. CDR3 length: 15 residues. Trimming removed 1 base from V and 6 bases from J; junction bases left unmatched: 6. The CDR3 is CASSDLAGGKGEQYF. Here the CDR3 DNA reads TGTGCCAGCAGTGACTTAGCGGGAGGTAAGGGCGAGCAGTACTTC.

V gene TRBV18 combines with J gene TRBJ2-3, with 8 bases lining up with TRBD2. The germline gives CDR1 KGHSH, CDR2 LQKENI. V was pared by 4 bases and J by 5 bases, with 2 bases of the junction left unmatched. The CDR3 is 13 residues long. The CDR3 nucleotides read TGTGCCAGCTCACGTGCGGGGGGAGATACGCAGTATTTT. Amino acid sequence: CASSRAGGDTQYF.

The V call is TRBV6-5, the J call TRBJ2-3; D gene unclear. The V end lost 1 base, the J end lost 0 bases, and 11 bases lay between the germline ends. Germline V gene sequence: CDR1 MNHEY, CDR2 SVGAGI. The CDR3 totals 16 residues. The CDR3 DNA reads as TGTGCCAGCAGTTACTACGGAGCAGATAGCACAGATACGCAGTATTTT. This sequence encodes CASSYYGADSTDTQYF.

The V call is TRBV7-2, the J call TRBJ2-3; D is ambiguous. Deletions cut 1 base from V and 5 bases from J, with 4 bases between. CDR1 and CDR2 (germline): SGHTA, FQGNSA. CDR3 length: 12 amino acids. The CDR3 bases are TGTGCCAGCAGCTTAGGGGAAGATACGCAGTATTTT. It yields the protein CASSLGEDTQYF.

The chain links TRBV6-5 to TRBJ2-3, with 10 bases aligning to TRBD2. The CDR3 extends over 16 amino acids. The J segment lost 4 bases and the V segment lost 4 bases, leaving 8 bases of the junction unmatched. Germline CDR1 is MNHEY and CDR2 is SVGAGI. CDR3 sequence: CASSSPASGSPDTQYF. The CDR3 region has the DNA TGTGCCAGCAGTTCCCCAGCTAGCGGGAGTCCAGATACGCAGTATTTT.

The chain is built from TRBV5-1 and TRBJ2-6; D gene unclear. The CDR3 is 16 amino acids. Trimming pared 0 bases from V and 2 bases from J, leaving 9 bases between. Germline CDR1 and CDR2: SGHRS and YFSETQ. The CDR3 here is CASSLVGIPGANVLTF. The CDR3 bases are TGCGCCAGCAGCTTGGTGGGAATCCCTGGGGCCAACGTCCTGACTTTC.

V usage is TRBV18 and J usage is TRBJ2-7, with 7 bases identical to TRBD2. The CDR3 extends over 15 amino acids. The germline V gene has CDR1 KGHSH and CDR2 LQKENI. Losses at the gene ends were 3 bases for V and 6 bases for J; bases not matched to a gene: 11. CDR3: CASSPPGGPGLEQYF. The CDR3 coding sequence is TGTGCCAGCTCACCCCCGGGAGGCCCCGGCCTCGAGCAGTACTTC.

In this sample, this clone turned up a few times. The chain is built from TRBV29-1 and TRBJ2-7; TRBD1 might be the D (5 bases). Deletions cut 4 bases from V and 4 bases from J, with 11 bases between. The CDR3 is 12 residues long. The germline CDR1 and CDR2 sequences are SQVTM and ANQGSEA. CDR3 DNA: TGCAGCGTTGTCGGGCAGGGATACGAGCAGTACTTC. It yields the protein CSVVGQGYEQYF.

V usage is TRBV5-4 and J usage is TRBJ2-1, with 13 bases lining up with TRBD2. V lost 5 bases and J lost 10; bases outside the gene matches: 6. This CDR3 contains 14 residues. Germline V gene data show CDR1 as SGHNT and CDR2 as YYREEE (reference sequence). The CDR3 protein is CASRDGLAGEEQFF. The DNA for the CDR3 is TGTGCCAGCAGAGACGGACTAGCGGGAGAGGAGCAGTTCTTC.

This clone was found a few times. The rearrangement uses TRBV9 and TRBJ2-5, with 7 bases identical to TRBD1. CDR3 length: 15 amino acids. V was pared by 3 bases and J by 5 bases, with 10 bases of the junction left unmatched. Germline V lookup: CDR1 SGDLS, CDR2 YYNGEE. CDR3 amino acids: CASSATTGSIETQYF. CDR3 DNA sequence: TGTGCCAGCAGCGCCACGACAGGGTCCATCGAGACCCAGTACTTC. The whole variable domain, filled in from reference TRBV9 and TRBJ2-5, reads DSGVTQTPKHLITATGQRVTLRCSPRSGDLSVYWYQQSLDQGLQFLIQYYNGEERAKGNILERFSAQQFPDLHSELNLSSLELGDSALYFCASSATTGSIETQYFGPGTRLLVL.

This clone showed up just a few times. The DNA for the CDR3 is TGTGCCTGGAGAAGGATTCTAATCTACACAGATACGCAGTATTTT. Residues: CAWRRILIYTDTQYF. The chain uses TRBV30 and TRBJ2-3; D not resolved. CDR1 is GTSNPN and CDR2 is SVGIG in the germline V gene (reference sequence). This CDR3 comprises 15 residues. V lost 3 bases and J 2 bases, leaving 15 bases between the germline ends.

This clone has just a few counts. CDR3 sequence: CASSAGTARIYGYTF. The CDR3 DNA reads TGTGCCAGCAGTGCTGGGACAGCGCGGATCTATGGCTACACCTTC. The V call is TRBV28, the J call TRBJ1-2; TRBD1 aligns across 7 bases. CDR3 length: 15 amino acids. The V gene end was trimmed by 5 bases and the J gene end by 4 bases; junction bases not matched to a gene: 10. The germline V gene has CDR1 MDHEN and CDR2 SYDVKM.

This clone was counted many times. Other DNA sequences in this sample translate to the same CDR3. The chain joins TRBV7-2 to TRBJ2-1; D remains unclear. Per germline, CDR1 SGHTA and CDR2 FQGNSA. Trimming left V 1 base short and J 1 base short, with 5 bases between. The CDR3 covers 14 residues. The CDR3 spells CASSLDPSYNEQFF. The CDR3 nucleotides are TGTGCCAGCAGCTTAGATCCATCCTACAATGAGCAGTTCTTC.

This clone was seen more than once but under ten times. This sequence joins TRBV6-5 and TRBJ2-7; unclear D gene. Germline CDR1 reads MNHEY; CDR2 reads SVGAGI. This CDR3 spans 12 amino acids. CDR3 DNA sequence: TGTGCAGGGCCCTACCCATCCTACGAGCAGTACTTC. This codes for CAGPYPSYEQYF.

This clone was picked up a small number of times. V gene TRBV5-1 combines with J gene TRBJ2-1; the D is unclear. This CDR3 spans 12 amino acids. With 8 bases removed from V and 12 bases from J, the gap between germline ends came to 18 bases. CDR1 and CDR2 (germline): SGHRS, YFSETQ. The CDR3 coding sequence is TGCGCCAGTACCAGCCTCACACTGGGGCAGTTCTTC. Translating it yields CASTSLTLGQFF.

The chain combines TRBV4-3 with TRBJ2-3; TRBD2 matches 9 bases. The CDR3 loop spans 16 amino acids. Germline assignment: CDR1 LGHNA and CDR2 YSLEER. The ends lost 0 bases at V and 3 bases at J; junction bases unmatched: 4. The CDR3 nucleotides read TGCGCCAGCAGCCAAGAGGCGGGAGGGCCGACAGATACGCAGTATTTT. Translated, it gives CASSQEAGGPTDTQYF.